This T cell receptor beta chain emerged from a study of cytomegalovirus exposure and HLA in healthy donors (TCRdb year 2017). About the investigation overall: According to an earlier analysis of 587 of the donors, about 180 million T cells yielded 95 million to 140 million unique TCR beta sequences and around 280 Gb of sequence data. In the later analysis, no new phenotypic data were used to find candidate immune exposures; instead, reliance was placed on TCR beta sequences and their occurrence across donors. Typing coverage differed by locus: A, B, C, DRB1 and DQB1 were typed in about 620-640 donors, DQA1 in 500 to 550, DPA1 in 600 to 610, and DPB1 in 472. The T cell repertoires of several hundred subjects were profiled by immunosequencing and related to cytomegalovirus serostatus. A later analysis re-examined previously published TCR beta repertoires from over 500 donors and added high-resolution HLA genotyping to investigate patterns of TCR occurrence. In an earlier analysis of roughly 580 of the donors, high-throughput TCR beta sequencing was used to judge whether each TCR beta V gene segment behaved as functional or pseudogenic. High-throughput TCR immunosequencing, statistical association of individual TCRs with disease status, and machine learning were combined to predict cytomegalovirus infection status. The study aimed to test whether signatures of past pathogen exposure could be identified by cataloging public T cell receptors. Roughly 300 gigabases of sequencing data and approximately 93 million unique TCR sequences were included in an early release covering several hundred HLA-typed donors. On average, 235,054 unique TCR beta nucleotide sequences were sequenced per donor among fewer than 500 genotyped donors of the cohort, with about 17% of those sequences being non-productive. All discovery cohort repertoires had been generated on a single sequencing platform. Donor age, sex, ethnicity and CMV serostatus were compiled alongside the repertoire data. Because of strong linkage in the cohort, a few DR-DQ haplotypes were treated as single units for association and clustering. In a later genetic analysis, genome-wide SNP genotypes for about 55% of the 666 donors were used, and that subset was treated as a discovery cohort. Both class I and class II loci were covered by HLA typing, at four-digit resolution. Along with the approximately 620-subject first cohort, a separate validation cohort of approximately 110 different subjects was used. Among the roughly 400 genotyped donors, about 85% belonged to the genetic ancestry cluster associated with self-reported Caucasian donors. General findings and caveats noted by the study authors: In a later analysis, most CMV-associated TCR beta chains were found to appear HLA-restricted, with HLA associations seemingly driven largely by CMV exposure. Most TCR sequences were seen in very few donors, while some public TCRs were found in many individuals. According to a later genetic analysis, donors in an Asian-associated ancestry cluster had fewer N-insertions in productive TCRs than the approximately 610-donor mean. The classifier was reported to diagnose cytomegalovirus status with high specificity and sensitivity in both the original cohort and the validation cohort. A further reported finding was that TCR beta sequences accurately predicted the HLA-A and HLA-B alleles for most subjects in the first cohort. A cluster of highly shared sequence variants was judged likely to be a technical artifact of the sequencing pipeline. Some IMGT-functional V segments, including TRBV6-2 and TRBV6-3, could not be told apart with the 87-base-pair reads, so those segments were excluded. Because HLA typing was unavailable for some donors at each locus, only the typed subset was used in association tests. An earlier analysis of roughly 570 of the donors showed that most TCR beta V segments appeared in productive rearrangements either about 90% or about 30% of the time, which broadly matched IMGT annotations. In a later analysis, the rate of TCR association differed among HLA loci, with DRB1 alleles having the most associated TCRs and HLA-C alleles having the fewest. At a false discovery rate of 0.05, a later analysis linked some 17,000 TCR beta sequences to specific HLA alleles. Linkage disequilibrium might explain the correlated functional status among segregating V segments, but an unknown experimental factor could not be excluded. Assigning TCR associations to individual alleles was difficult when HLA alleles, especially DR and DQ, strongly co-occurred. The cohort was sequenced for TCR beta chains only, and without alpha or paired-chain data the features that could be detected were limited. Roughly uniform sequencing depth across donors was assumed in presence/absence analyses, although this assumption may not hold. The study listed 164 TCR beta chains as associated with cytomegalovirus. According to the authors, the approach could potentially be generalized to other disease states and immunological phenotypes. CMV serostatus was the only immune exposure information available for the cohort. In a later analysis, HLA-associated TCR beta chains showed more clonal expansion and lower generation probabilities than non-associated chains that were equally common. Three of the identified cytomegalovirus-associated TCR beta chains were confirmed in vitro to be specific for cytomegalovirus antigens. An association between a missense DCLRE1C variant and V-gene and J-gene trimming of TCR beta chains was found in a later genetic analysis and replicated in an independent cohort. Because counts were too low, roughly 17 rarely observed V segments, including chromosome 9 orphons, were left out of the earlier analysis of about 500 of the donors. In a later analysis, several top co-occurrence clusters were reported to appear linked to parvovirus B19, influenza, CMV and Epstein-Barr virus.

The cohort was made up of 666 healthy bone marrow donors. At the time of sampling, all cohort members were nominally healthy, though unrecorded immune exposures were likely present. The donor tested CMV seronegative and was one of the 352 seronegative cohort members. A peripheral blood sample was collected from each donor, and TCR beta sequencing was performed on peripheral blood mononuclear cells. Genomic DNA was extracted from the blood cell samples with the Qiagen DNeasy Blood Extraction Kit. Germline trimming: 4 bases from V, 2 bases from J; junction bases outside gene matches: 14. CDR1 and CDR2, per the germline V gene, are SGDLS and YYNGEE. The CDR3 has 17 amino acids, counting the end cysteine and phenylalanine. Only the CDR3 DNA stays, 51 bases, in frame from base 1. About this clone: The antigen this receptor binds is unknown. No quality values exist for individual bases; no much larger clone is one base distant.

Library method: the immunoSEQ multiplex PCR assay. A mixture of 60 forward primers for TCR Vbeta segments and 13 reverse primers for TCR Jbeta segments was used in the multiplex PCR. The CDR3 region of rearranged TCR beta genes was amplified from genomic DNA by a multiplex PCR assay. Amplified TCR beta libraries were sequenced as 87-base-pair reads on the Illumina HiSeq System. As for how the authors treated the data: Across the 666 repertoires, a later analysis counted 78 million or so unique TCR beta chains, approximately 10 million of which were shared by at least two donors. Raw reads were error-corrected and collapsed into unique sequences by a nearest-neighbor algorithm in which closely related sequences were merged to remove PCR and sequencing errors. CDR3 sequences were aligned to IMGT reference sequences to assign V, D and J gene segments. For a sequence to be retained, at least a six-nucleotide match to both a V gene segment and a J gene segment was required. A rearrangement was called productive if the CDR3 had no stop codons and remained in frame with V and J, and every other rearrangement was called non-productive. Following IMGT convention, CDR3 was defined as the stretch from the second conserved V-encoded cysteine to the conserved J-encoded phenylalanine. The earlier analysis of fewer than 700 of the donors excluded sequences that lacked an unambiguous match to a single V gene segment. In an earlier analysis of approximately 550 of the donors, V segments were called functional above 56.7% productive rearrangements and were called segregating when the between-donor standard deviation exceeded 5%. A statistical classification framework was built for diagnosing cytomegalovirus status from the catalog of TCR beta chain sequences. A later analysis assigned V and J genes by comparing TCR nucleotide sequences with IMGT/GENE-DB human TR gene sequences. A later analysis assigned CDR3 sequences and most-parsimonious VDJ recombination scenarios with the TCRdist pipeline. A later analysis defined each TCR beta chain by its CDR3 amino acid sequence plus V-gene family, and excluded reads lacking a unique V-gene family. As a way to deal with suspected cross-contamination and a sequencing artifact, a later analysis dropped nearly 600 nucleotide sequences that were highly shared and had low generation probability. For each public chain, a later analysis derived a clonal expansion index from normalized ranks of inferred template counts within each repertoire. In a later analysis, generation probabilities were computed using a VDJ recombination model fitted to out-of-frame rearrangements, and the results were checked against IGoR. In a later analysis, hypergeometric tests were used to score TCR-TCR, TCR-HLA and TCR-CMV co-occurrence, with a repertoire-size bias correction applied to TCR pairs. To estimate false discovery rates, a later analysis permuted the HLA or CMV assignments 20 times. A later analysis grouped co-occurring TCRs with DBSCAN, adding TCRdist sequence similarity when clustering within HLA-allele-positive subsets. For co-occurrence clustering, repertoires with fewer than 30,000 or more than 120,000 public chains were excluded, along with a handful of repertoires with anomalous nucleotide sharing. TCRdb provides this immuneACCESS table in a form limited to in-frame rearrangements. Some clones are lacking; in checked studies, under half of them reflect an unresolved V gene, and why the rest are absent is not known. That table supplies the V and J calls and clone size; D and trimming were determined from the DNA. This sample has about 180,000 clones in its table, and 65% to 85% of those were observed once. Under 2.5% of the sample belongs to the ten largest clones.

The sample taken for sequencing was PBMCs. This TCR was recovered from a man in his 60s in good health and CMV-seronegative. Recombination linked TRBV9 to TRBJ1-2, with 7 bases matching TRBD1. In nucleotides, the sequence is TGTGCCAGCAGCCGTAACCCCGGTACAGGGGCCAACTATGGCTACACCTTC. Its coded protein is CASSRNPGTGANYGYTF.